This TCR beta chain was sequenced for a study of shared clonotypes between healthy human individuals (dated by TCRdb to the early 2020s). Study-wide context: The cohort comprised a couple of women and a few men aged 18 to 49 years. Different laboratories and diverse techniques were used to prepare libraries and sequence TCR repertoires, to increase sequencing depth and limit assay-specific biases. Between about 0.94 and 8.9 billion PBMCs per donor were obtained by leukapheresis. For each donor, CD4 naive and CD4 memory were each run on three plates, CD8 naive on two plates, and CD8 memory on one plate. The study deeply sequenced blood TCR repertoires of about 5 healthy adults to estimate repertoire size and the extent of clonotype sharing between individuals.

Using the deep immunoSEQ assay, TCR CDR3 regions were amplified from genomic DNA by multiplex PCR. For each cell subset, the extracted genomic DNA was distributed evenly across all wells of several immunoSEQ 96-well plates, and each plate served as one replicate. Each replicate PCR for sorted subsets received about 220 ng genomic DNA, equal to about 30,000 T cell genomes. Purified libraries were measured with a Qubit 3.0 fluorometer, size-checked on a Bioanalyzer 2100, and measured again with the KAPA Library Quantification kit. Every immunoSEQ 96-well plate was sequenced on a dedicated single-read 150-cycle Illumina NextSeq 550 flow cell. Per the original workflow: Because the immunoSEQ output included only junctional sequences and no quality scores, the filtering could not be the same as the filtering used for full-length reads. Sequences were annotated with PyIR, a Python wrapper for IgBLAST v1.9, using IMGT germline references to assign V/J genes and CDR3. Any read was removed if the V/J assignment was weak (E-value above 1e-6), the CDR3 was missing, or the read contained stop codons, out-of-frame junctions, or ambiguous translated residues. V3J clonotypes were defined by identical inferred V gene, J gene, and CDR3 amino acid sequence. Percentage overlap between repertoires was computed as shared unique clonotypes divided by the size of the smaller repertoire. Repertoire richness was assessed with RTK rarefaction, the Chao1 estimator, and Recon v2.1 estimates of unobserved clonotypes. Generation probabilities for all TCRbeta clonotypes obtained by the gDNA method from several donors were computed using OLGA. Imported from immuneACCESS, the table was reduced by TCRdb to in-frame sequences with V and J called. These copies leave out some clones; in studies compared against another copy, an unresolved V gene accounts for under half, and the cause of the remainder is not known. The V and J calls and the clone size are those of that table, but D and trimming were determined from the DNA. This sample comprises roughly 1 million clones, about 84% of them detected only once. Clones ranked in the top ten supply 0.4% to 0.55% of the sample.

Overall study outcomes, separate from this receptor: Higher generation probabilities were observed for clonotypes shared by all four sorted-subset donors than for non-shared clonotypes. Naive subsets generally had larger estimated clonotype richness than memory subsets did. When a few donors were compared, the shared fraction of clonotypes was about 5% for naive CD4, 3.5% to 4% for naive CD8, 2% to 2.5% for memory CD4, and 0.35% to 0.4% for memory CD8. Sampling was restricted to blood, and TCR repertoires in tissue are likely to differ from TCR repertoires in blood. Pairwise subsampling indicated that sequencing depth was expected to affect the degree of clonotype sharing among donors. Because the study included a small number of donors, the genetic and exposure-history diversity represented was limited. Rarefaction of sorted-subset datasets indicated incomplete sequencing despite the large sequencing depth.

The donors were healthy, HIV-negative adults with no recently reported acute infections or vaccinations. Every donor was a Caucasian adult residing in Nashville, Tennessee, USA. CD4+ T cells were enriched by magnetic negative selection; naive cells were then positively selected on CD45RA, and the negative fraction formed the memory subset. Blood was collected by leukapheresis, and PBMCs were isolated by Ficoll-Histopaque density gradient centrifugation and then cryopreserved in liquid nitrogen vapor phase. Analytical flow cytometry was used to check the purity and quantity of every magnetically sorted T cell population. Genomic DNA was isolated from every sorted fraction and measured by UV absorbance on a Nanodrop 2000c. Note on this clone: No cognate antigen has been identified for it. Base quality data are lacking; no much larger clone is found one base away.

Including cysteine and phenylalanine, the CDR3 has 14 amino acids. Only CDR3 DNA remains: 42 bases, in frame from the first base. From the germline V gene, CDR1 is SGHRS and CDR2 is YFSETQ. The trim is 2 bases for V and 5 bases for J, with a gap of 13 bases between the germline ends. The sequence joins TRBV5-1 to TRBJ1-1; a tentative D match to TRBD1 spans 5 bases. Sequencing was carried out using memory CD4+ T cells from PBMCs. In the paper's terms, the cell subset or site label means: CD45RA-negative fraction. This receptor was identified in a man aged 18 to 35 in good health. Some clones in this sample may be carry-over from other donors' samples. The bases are TGCGCCAGCAGCTTATCCCCCGGGGGGACTGAAGCTTTCTTT. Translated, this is CASSLSPGGTEAFF.